The 17 T cell receptor beta chains below all came from one sample that was sequenced in a study of cytomegalovirus exposure and HLA in healthy donors. PCR amplification relied on 60 Vbeta primers (plus 13 Jbeta primers). Method: immunoSEQ multiplex PCR; TCRdb's copy keeps in-frame clones and lacks some. The sample shows about 200,000 clones, 70% to 80% of them seen only once. Sequenced: PBMCs. These receptors were taken from a male donor in good health and CMV-seronegative.

Comment on this clone: Within the sample, other DNA sequences also encode this same CDR3. The rearrangement links TRBV18 to TRBJ1-2; 7 bases are shared with TRBD1. The germline gives CDR1 KGHSH, CDR2 LQKENI. Losses at the gene ends were 1 base for V and 2 bases for J; bases not matched to a gene: 1. This CDR3 has 14 amino acids. CDR3 nucleotides: TGTGCCAGCTCACCACAGGGGGCCAACTATGGCTACACCTTC. This gives the protein CASSPQGANYGYTF.

The chain employs TRBV19 and TRBJ1-1; D may be TRBD1 (6 bases). The length of the CDR3 is 14 residues. Looked up from germline, CDR1 is LNHDA and CDR2 is SQIVND (reference sequence). Between the trimmed V and J ends, which lost 8 bases and 1 base, there was a span of 14 bases. CDR3 sequence reads: CASVTGRANTEAFF. The CDR3 nucleotides read TGTGCCAGTGTAACAGGGAGAGCGAACACTGAAGCTTTCTTT.

The rearrangement links TRBV19 to TRBJ1-5; tentative D call: TRBD1 (5 bases). The CDR3 extends over 13 amino acids. The V end was cut by 7 bases, the J end by 8 bases, with 15 bases between. Per germline, CDR1 LNHDA and CDR2 SQIVND (reference sequence). For the CDR3, the DNA is TGTGCCAGTATGGGAGTTGGGGGGAAGCCCCAGCATTTT. As protein: CASMGVGGKPQHF.

CDR3 nucleotides: TGTGCCAGCACCCTAGCGGGAGATACGCAGTATTTT. It translates to CASTLAGDTQYF. This rearrangement joins TRBV28 to TRBJ2-3, with 8 bases identical to TRBD2. With V trimmed by 7 bases and J by 5 bases, 2 bases remained unmatched. Germline CDR1 and CDR2: MDHEN and SYDVKM. This CDR3 region has 12 residues.

This sequence joins TRBV27 and TRBJ2-5; D is possibly TRBD2 (6 bases). TRBJ2-7 matches the DNA end more closely, so the J call is doubtful. The V gene's germline CDR1 is MNHEY and CDR2 SMNVEV (reference sequence). This CDR3 has 14 amino acids. The CDR3 DNA reads as TGTGCCAGCAGTTTATTCGGGAGCTCCTACGAGCAGTACTTC. It is translated as CASSLFGSSYEQYF.

This rearrangement joins TRBV9 to TRBJ2-1; 9 bases are shared with TRBD1. CDR1 and CDR2 (germline): SGDLS, YYNGEE. Trimming cost V 2 bases and J 7 bases; bases outside gene matches: 10. The CDR3 is 16 residues long. The CDR3 reads CASSVELQGAMNEQFF. CDR3 DNA sequence: TGTGCCAGCAGCGTCGAATTACAGGGGGCGATGAATGAGCAGTTCTTC. Combining the CDR3 with reference TRBV9 and TRBJ2-1 gives the whole variable domain DSGVTQTPKHLITATGQRVTLRCSPRSGDLSVYWYQQSLDQGLQFLIQYYNGEERAKGNILERFSAQQFPDLHSELNLSSLELGDSALYFCASSVELQGAMNEQFFGPGTRLTVL.

The V gene is TRBV18, the J gene TRBJ1-3; 7 bases line up with TRBD1. There are 17 residues in the CDR3. Germline V gene data show CDR1 as KGHSH and CDR2 as LQKENI. J gave up 0 bases and V 1 base, and 6 bases lay outside the gene matches. The CDR3, as DNA: TGTGCCAGCTCACCACTAGACAGGGTGAGCTCTGGAAACACCATATATTTT. Its translation: CASSPLDRVSSGNTIYF.

This clone was counted a few times. The chain joins TRBV19 to TRBJ2-1; D is perhaps TRBD1 (5 bases). Germline CDR1 reads LNHDA; CDR2 reads SQIVND (reference sequence). The CDR3 extends over 14 amino acids. Trimming removed 5 bases from V and 4 bases from J, with 12 bases in between. The CDR3 is CASSSISGYNEQFF. DNA of the CDR3: TGTGCCAGTAGTTCAATTTCAGGGTACAATGAGCAGTTCTTC. Combining the CDR3 with reference TRBV19 and TRBJ2-1 gives the whole variable domain DGGITQSPKYLFRKEGQNVTLSCEQNLNHDAMYWYRQDPGQGLRLIYYSQIVNDFQKGDIAEGYSVSREKKESFPLTVTSAQKNPTAFYLCASSSISGYNEQFFGPGTRLTVL.

The chain links TRBV15 to TRBJ1-5; possible D gene TRBD1, 5 bases. V was trimmed by 7 bases and J by 3 bases, leaving 10 bases between them. CDR1 is LNHNV, CDR2 YYDKDF, per germline (reference sequence). CDR3 length: 13 amino acids. The CDR3 spells CATKQGLNQPQHF. In DNA form, the CDR3 reads TGTGCCACCAAGCAGGGCCTCAATCAGCCCCAGCATTTT. Drawing the rest from reference TRBV15 and TRBJ1-5, the complete variable domain is DAMVIQNPRYQVTQFGKPVTLSCSQTLNHNVMYWYQQKSSQAPKLLFHYYDKDFNNEADTPDNFQSRRPNTSFCFLDIRSPGLGDTAMYLCATKQGLNQPQHFGDGTRLSIL.

V and J are TRBV7-6 and TRBJ2-5; 7 bases agree with TRBD1. Trimming cost V 5 bases and J 4 bases; bases outside gene matches: 10. Per germline, CDR1 SGHVS and CDR2 FNYEAQ. CDR3 size: 15 residues. The CDR3 loop reads CASSRGTASPETQYF. Here the CDR3 DNA reads TGTGCCAGCAGCCGAGGGACAGCGAGTCCAGAGACCCAGTACTTC.

The chain has TRBV7-2 and TRBJ1-2; 9 bases match TRBD1. This CDR3 has 20 residues. Germline CDR1 and CDR2: SGHTA and FQGNSA. V dropped 0 bases and J dropped 2; count of bases not matched to a gene: 16. The CDR3 nucleotides are TGTGCCAGCAGCTTAGCCGGAGTTTGGGACAGGGTTGTTTCAAACTATGGCTACACCTTC. Translation gives CASSLAGVWDRVVSNYGYTF.

This chain uses TRBV7-9 with TRBJ2-4, with a possible D match to TRBD1 (5 bases). V dropped 5 bases and J dropped 0 bases, with 14 bases sitting between them. The CDR3 totals 16 residues. Germline CDR1 reads SEHNR; CDR2 reads FQNEAQ (reference sequence). The CDR3 DNA sequence: TGTGCCAGCAGCCCCTTTGGACACGTAGCCAAAAACATTCAGTACTTC. It codes for CASSPFGHVAKNIQYF.

The CDR3: CASRESSSNTGELFF. CDR3 sequence (DNA): TGTGCCAGCAGAGAGTCTAGTTCGAACACCGGGGAGCTGTTTTTT. The chain couples TRBV6-1 to TRBJ2-2, with D unclear. Germline loops: CDR1 MNHNS, CDR2 SASEGT. V lost 6 bases and J 0 bases, leaving 11 bases between the germline ends. This CDR3 comprises 15 residues.

CDR3 protein: CASTPRTGPRLSGTGELFF. The DNA of the CDR3 is TGTGCCAGTACCCCCCGGACAGGTCCTCGGTTATCAGGCACCGGGGAGCTGTTTTTT. The V and J genes are TRBV19 and TRBJ2-2, with TRBD1 matching 7 bases. Germline loops: CDR1 LNHDA, CDR2 SQIVND (reference sequence). The CDR3 length is 19 residues. Trimming took 7 bases from V and 4 from J; bases not matched to a gene: 21. The full variable domain, with the rest looked up from reference TRBV19 and TRBJ2-2, is DGGITQSPKYLFRKEGQNVTLSCEQNLNHDAMYWYRQDPGQGLRLIYYSQIVNDFQKGDIAEGYSVSREKKESFPLTVTSAQKNPTAFYLCASTPRTGPRLSGTGELFFGEGSRLTVL.

This sequence joins TRBV6-1 and TRBJ2-5, with D possibly being TRBD2 (6 bases). The end of the DNA is better explained by TRBJ2-7, so the J call may be wrong. Germline assignment: CDR1 MNHNS and CDR2 SASEGT. The CDR3 totals 14 residues. The CDR3 reads CASSAGLNNYEQYF. The CDR3 nucleotides read TGTGCCAGCAGCGCGGGACTGAATAACTACGAGCAGTACTTC.

This clone was found a few times. The chain carries TRBV6-1 and TRBJ2-7, with a tentative D call TRBD1 (6 bases). The CDR3 has 12 amino acids. The ends were cut back, 6 bases at V and 6 bases at J, with 12 bases in the middle. Germline CDR1 and CDR2: MNHNS and SASEGT. The DNA of the CDR3 is TGTGCCAGCAGCTTCAGGGGCGGCGAGCAGTACTTC. Residues: CASSFRGGEQYF.

The chain is built from TRBV5-1 and TRBJ2-3; TRBD1 is a possible D gene (5 bases). CDR1 SGHRS and CDR2 YFSETQ come from the germline V gene. V lost 6 bases, J lost 0 bases, and 17 bases lay in between. The CDR3 contains 16 residues. The CDR3 loop is CASMIGAATSTDTQYF. CDR3 DNA sequence: TGCGCCAGCATGATAGGGGCCGCAACTAGCACAGATACGCAGTATTTT.